The entry that follows covers one T cell receptor (beta chain) sequence. As yet, its antigen is unknown. The germline V gene has CDR1 KGHDR and CDR2 SFDVKD. The V and J ends lost 4 bases and 11 bases respectively, with 19 bases between them. The CDR3 consists of 14 residues. This entry belongs to a study of blood T cells in healthy people across ages. General observations from the study: Measured against age, TCR beta diversity per million T cells decreased in a roughly linear manner.

A sample-barcoded 5' primer and a J-beta primer mix were used in a second PCR of roughly 6 to 11 cycles. A single record per CDR3 protein comes from TCRdb applying MiXCR to the 5' RACE reads. The sample holds around 2 million distinct CDR3 sequences, about two fifths seen once. Sequences were obtained from blood. V is TRBV24-1 and J is TRBJ2-5; weak D call: TRBD1 (6 bases). The receptor was derived from a human donor in good health. The CDR3 reads CATSEETGTARQYF. DNA of the CDR3: TGTGCCACCAGTGAGGAAACAGGGACCGCAAGGCAGTACTTC.